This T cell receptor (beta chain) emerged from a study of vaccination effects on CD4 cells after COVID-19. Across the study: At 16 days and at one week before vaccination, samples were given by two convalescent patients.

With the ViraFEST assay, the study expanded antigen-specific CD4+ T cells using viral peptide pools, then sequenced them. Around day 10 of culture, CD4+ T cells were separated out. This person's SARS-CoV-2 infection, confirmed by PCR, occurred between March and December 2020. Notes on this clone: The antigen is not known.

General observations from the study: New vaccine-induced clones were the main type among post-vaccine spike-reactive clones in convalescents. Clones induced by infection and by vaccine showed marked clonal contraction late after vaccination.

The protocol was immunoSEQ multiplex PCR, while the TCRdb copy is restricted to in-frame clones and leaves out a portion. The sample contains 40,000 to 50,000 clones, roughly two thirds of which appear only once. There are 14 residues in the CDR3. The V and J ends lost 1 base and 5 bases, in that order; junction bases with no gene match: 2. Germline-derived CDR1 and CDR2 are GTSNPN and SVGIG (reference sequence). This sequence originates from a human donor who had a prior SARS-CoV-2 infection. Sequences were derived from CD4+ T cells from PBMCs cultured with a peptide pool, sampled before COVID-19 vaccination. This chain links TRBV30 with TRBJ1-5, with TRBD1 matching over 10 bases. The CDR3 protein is CAWSAGTGDQPQHF. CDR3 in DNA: TGTGCCTGGAGTGCCGGGACAGGGGATCAGCCCCAGCATTTT.